The entry below describes one TCR beta chain. The source of the sample is a study of cytomegalovirus exposure and HLA in healthy donors. Germline CDR1 reads SGHAT; CDR2 reads FQNNGV. This CDR3 spans 15 amino acids. After removal of 5 bases from V and 0 bases from J, the junction contained 2 bases not matched to a gene. Amplification used 60 Vbeta primers and 13 Jbeta primers. TCRdb's copy holds only in-frame clones and misses some; the assay was immunoSEQ multiplex PCR. The table shows about 130,000 clones, with approximately 80% occurring only once. The V call is TRBV11-2, the J call TRBJ1-4; 8 nucleotides line up with TRBD1. The TCR comes from a man younger than 30 in good health and CMV-seronegative. What was sequenced was PBMCs. The CDR3 spells CASSQTGATNEKLFF. The CDR3 DNA follows: TGTGCCAGCAGCCAGACAGGGGCAACTAATGAAAAACTGTTTTTT.